The 9 T cell receptor beta chains below were found in one sample sequenced in a study of OX40 agonist ivuxolimab in advanced cancers. TCRdb keeps only in-frame clones here, not all; method: immunoSEQ multiplex PCR. The data contain about 13,000 clones, 80% to 85% of them seen just once; the ten biggest clones take up about 40%. Sequencing was performed on CD4+ or CD8+ T cells sorted from blood, taken in a trial of the OX40 agonist ivuxolimab. The source is an adult with an advanced solid tumor such as melanoma, head and neck, liver or kidney cancer.

The chain couples TRBV4-3 to TRBJ1-2, with a tentative D call TRBD1 (5 bases). The CDR3 sequence is 15 residues long. The V end was cut by 1 base, the J end by 0 bases, with 9 bases between. Germline CDR1 and CDR2: LGHNA and YSLEER. CDR3 loop: CASSQGTGANYGYTF. The CDR3 DNA is TGCGCCAGCAGCCAAGGAACGGGGGCTAACTATGGCTACACCTTC.

The V and J genes are TRBV5-4 and TRBJ2-5; D is perhaps TRBD2 (5 bases). V was shortened by 1 base and J by 3 bases, with 7 bases between the two germline ends. Per germline, CDR1 SGHNT and CDR2 YYREEE (reference sequence). CDR3 length: 13 amino acids. The CDR3 sequence is CASSLMEEETQYF. The CDR3 nucleotides are TGTGCCAGCAGCTTGATGGAGGAAGAGACCCAGTACTTC.

V is TRBV14 and J is TRBJ2-7, with D tentatively TRBD2 (6 bases). Germline V gives CDR1 SGHDN, CDR2 FVKESK. The CDR3 runs to 16 residues. V lost 6 bases to trimming and J lost 3 bases, with 21 bases between them. In DNA, the CDR3 is TGTGCCAGCAGTAAACCCACGACTGGGGGGAGCTACGAGCAGTACTTC. This translates into CASSKPTTGGSYEQYF.

This clone has a single count. The V call is TRBV9, the J call TRBJ2-3, with D unresolved. This CDR3 is built from 15 residues. Germline CDR1 SGDLS, CDR2 YYNGEE. The V end lost 3 bases, the J end lost 2 bases, and 13 bases lay between the germline ends. CDR3 bases: TGTGCCAGCAGCGATTCCGGAGTCCACACAGATACGCAGTATTTT. Protein sequence: CASSDSGVHTDTQYF.

The chain joins TRBV9 to TRBJ2-7, with 8 bases fitting TRBD1. With V trimmed by 4 bases and J by 2 bases, 14 bases remained unmatched. Germline V gene sequence: CDR1 SGDLS, CDR2 YYNGEE. This CDR3 region has 17 residues. This CDR3 is CASSPEVVGQETYEQYF. CDR3 nucleotides: TGTGCCAGCAGCCCAGAGGTCGTGGGACAGGAGACCTACGAGCAGTACTTC.

The J gene is TRBJ2-7, the V gene TRBV5-8; D not certain. The CDR3 loop spans 15 amino acids. V gave up 3 bases and J gave up 3 bases, with 16 bases separating them. CDR1 and CDR2 (germline): SGHTS, YDEGEE. Written as DNA, the CDR3 is TGTGCCAGCAGCTCAAGGACGGGCCTTAACTACGAGCAGTACTTC. Translation gives CASSSRTGLNYEQYF.

CDR3 in DNA: TGTGCCAGCAGTGCCCGTAATGGAGGACAGTTCTTC. It specifies CASSARNGGQFF. The chain links TRBV27 to TRBJ2-1, with D possibly matching TRBD2 (5 bases). The CDR3 totals 12 residues. Trimming stripped 5 bases from V and 13 bases from J, with 15 bases between. Germline-derived CDR1 and CDR2 are MNHEY and SMNVEV (reference sequence).

The chain has TRBV7-9 and TRBJ1-2; D not resolved. The germline CDR1 and CDR2 sequences are SEHNR and FQNEAQ (reference sequence). The V gene lost 4 bases and the J gene lost 2 bases, with 14 bases spanning the gap. The CDR3 has 15 residues. The CDR3 sequence: CASSSSLVENYGYTF. The CDR3 DNA follows: TGTGCCAGCAGCTCCTCTCTGGTAGAAAACTATGGCTACACCTTC.

The J gene is TRBJ1-1, the V gene TRBV15; D is uncertain. V gave up 3 bases and J gave up 5 bases, with 13 bases separating them. This CDR3 has 14 residues. Germline CDR1 is LNHNV and CDR2 is YYDKDF (reference sequence). The CDR3 region is CATSRGSGLTEAFF. The CDR3 DNA reads as TGTGCCACCAGCAGGGGATCTGGTCTAACTGAAGCTTTCTTT.